This entry is about one T cell receptor (beta chain). Its antigen is as yet unknown. The sample belongs to a study of shared clonotypes between healthy human individuals. The study's findings and limits: Memory subsets generally showed smaller estimated richness than naive subsets did.

Assay used: immunoSEQ multiplex PCR; TCRdb lists only in-frame clones, some missing. The sample has some 2,000,000 clones; roughly 94% are singletons. The CDR3 is made up of 16 amino acids. The V and J ends lost 1 base and 4 bases, in that order; junction bases with no gene match: 3. Germline V gene sequence: CDR1 SGHTA, CDR2 FQGNSA. This chain links TRBV7-2 with TRBJ2-3; 12 nucleotides align to TRBD2. Sequenced: naive CD4+ T cells sorted from blood. Subset specified: CD45RA+ positively selected. The clonotype comes from a man younger than 30 in good health. DNA for the CDR3: TGTGCCAGCAGCTTAGATCCTAGCGGGAGGGCAGATACGCAGTATTTT. It is translated as CASSLDPSGRADTQYF.